One sample yielded the 12 T cell receptor beta chains listed below, sequenced in a study of cytomegalovirus exposure and HLA in healthy donors (dated by TCRdb to the late 2010s). Library preparation used the immunoSEQ multiplex PCR assay. The source is immuneACCESS, and TCRdb retained only in-frame sequences with V and J called. Part of the clones is not carried over; for the studies checked, unresolved V genes explain less than half of this, and the remainder is unexplained. Here the sample has some 200,000 clones; about 89% occur a single time. Around 1.1% of the sample goes to the ten largest clones. The sequencing input was PBMCs. These TCRs come from a woman aged 18-29 years in good health and CMV-seronegative.

The rearrangement uses TRBV7-8 and TRBJ1-5; 7 nucleotides line up with TRBD1. The CDR3 extends over 15 amino acids. J was trimmed by 3 bases and V by 5 bases; bases with no gene match: 7. CDR1 and CDR2 from the germline V gene are SGHVS and FQNEAQ. CDR3 sequence (DNA): TGTGCCAGCAGCCCCGGACAGGCCAACAATCAGCCCCAGCATTTT. Its protein is CASSPGQANNQPQHF.

This chain joins TRBV4-1 and TRBJ2-7, with 13 nucleotides matching TRBD2. The germline gives CDR1 MGHRA, CDR2 YSYEKL. The V and J ends lost 4 bases and 6 bases, in that order; junction bases with no gene match: 9. The CDR3 sequence is 16 residues long. CDR3 DNA: TGCGCCAGCAGCCTCGGACTAGCGGGAGTGCGTCGCGAGCAGTACTTC. It is translated as CASSLGLAGVRREQYF.

This clone came up once. The genes are TRBV19 and TRBJ2-1; 12 bases fit TRBD2. The CDR3 has 16 residues. V lost 1 base, J lost 4 bases, and 2 bases stayed unmatched. Germline V gene sequence: CDR1 LNHDA, CDR2 SQIVND (reference sequence). CDR3 loop: CASSIGTSGAYNEQFF. In nucleotides, the CDR3 is TGTGCCAGTAGTATAGGGACTAGCGGGGCTTACAATGAGCAGTTCTTC. Filled out from reference TRBV19 and TRBJ2-1, the complete variable domain reads DGGITQSPKYLFRKEGQNVTLSCEQNLNHDAMYWYRQDPGQGLRLIYYSQIVNDFQKGDIAEGYSVSREKKESFPLTVTSAQKNPTAFYLCASSIGTSGAYNEQFFGPGTRLTVL.

The V gene is TRBV28, the J gene TRBJ1-2; TRBD1 agrees at 12 bases. The CDR3 extends over 15 amino acids. V lost 7 bases to trimming and J lost 8 bases; unmatched junction nucleotides: 11. Per the germline V gene, CDR1 is MDHEN and CDR2 is SYDVKM. Here the CDR3 reads CASIQPGTGGKGYTF. The CDR3 region has the DNA TGTGCCAGCATCCAGCCAGGGACAGGGGGCAAAGGCTACACCTTC.

This sequence joins TRBV18 and TRBJ2-1; 14 nucleotides agree with TRBD2. This CDR3 spans 21 amino acids. V lost 1 base, J lost 12 bases, and 23 bases stayed unmatched. In germline, CDR1 is KGHSH, CDR2 LQKENI. The DNA for the CDR3 is TGTGCCAGCTCACCACGAGGCGCCCGCGGACTAGCGGGAGGCCCTGAACCGGGGCAGTTCTTC. Translating it yields CASSPRGARGLAGGPEPGQFF. The whole variable domain, filled in from reference TRBV18 and TRBJ2-1, reads NAGVMQNPRHLVRRRGQEARLRCSPMKGHSHVYWYRQLPEEGLKFMVYLQKENIIDESGMPKERFSAEFPKEGPSILRIQQVVRGDSAAYFCASSPRGARGLAGGPEPGQFFGPGTRLTVL.

The V and J genes are TRBV30 and TRBJ1-4; perhaps TRBD1 as D (5 bases). Germline V gene sequence: CDR1 GTSNPN, CDR2 SVGIG (reference sequence). The CDR3 is made up of 16 amino acids. V lost 1 base, J lost 5 bases, and 17 bases lay in between. CDR3 nucleotides: TGTGCCTGGAGTGGGGCTTCGACAGACCCAAATGAAAAACTGTTTTTT. The encoded protein is CAWSGASTDPNEKLFF.

J is TRBJ2-1 and V is TRBV29-1, with a possible D match to TRBD1 (5 bases). From germline, CDR1 is SQVTM and CDR2 ANQGSEA. V was trimmed by 6 bases and J by 8 bases, leaving 11 bases between them. This CDR3 has 11 amino acids. CDR3 region: CSVTGFDEQFF. The DNA for the CDR3 is TGCAGCGTAACAGGATTTGATGAGCAGTTCTTC.

The chain employs TRBV4-2 and TRBJ2-7, with D perhaps TRBD1 (5 bases). The V gene's germline CDR1 is LGHNA and CDR2 YNFKEQ. Deletions cut 0 bases from V and 5 bases from J, with 17 bases between. This CDR3 has 16 residues. Here the CDR3 reads CASSQDLLVGVNEQYF. CDR3 coding DNA: TGTGCCAGCAGCCAAGATTTGTTGGTAGGGGTCAACGAGCAGTACTTC.

The chain carries TRBV5-1 and TRBJ1-1; D gene unclear. From germline, CDR1 is SGHRS and CDR2 YFSETQ. This CDR3 comprises 16 residues. V was trimmed by 4 bases and J by 0 bases, leaving 16 bases between them. The CDR3 reads CASSPQVAGMNTEAFF. CDR3 sequence (DNA): TGCGCCAGCAGCCCGCAAGTAGCGGGGATGAACACTGAAGCTTTCTTT.

The rearrangement links TRBV2 to TRBJ2-1; the match to TRBD2 covers 7 bases. Germline lookup yields CDR1 SNHLY and CDR2 FYNNEI. The CDR3 contains 14 residues. V lost 6 bases and J lost 0; bases outside the gene matches: 2. The CDR3 is CASSGRSSYNEQFF. CDR3 in DNA: TGTGCCAGCAGCGGGAGGAGCTCCTACAATGAGCAGTTCTTC.

CDR3 nucleotide sequence: TGTGCCAGCCTAAGGACAGGGAGGAATGGCTACACCTTC. It specifies CASLRTGRNGYTF. This chain uses TRBV28 with TRBJ1-2; TRBD1 matches 8 bases. The junction had 8 bases not matched to a gene; V was cut back by 8 bases and J by 6 bases. Per the germline V gene, CDR1 is MDHEN and CDR2 is SYDVKM. The CDR3 totals 13 residues.

V and J are TRBV7-9 and TRBJ2-3; D possibly corresponds to TRBD1 (5 bases). The CDR3 covers 14 residues. Trimming took 2 bases from V and 6 from J, leaving 12 bases between them. Germline loops: CDR1 SEHNR, CDR2 FQNEAQ (reference sequence). The CDR3 nucleotides read TGTGCCAGCAGCTTAATCCAGGGCGTGGATACGCAGTATTTT. Protein: CASSLIQGVDTQYF.